This T cell receptor beta chain comes out of a study of T cell clonotyping in hematopoietic cell transplantation. Notes on the study in general: Broader posttransplant TCR repertoire diversity was predicted by graft donor and pretransplant recipient Inverse Simpson Index values. Pathologically expanded recipient clonotypes increased progressively from day 30 to day 180 as diversity fell. CD4 and CD8 repertoire contributions could not be separated without sorting.

Note on this clone: Its antigen is still unknown.

Libraries were prepared by immunoSEQ multiplex PCR; TCRdb keeps only in-frame clonotypes and omits some of them. This sample has fewer than 5,500 clones, with approximately 86% found just once. Samples: about 28 days before transplant, then days 30, 100 and 180 after. The CDR3 extends over 17 amino acids. From germline, CDR1 is SGHDT and CDR2 YYEEEE. V was clipped by 2 bases and J by 7 bases; unmatched bases: 11. The clonotype originates from a male patient aged 60 to 75 who had an allogeneic stem cell transplant from an unrelated donor, so T cells may come from the graft donor. Some clones in this sample may be carry-over from other donors' samples. Sample: peripheral blood mononuclear cells, taken 180 days after allogeneic stem cell transplant. The chain couples TRBV5-6 to TRBJ2-2, with 10 bases that match TRBD1. DNA for the CDR3: TGTGCCAGCAGCTTCTCGGGACAGGGGACTTCCGGCGGGGAGCTGTTTTTT. Translating gives CASSFSGQGTSGGELFF.